The rows below give T cell receptor beta chains drawn from one sample of a study of T cell responses to AZD1222 COVID-19 vaccine. Sequencing was performed with immunoSEQ multiplex PCR; in TCRdb, only in-frame clones are kept and a portion is missing. This table has some 150,000 clones, roughly 91% appearing once. Sequenced material: peripheral blood, taken on day 0 of AZD1222 vaccination. The receptors come from an adult in good health. CDR3s include the opening cysteine and the closing phenylalanine or tryptophan. A D gene is named only where the DNA matches it firmly. Expanded clones are given a class, and other clones once, few, many or no size at all.

v_gene,j_gene,d_gene,len,abundance,CDR3nt,CDR3aa
TRBV30,TRBJ1-4,-,13,-,TGTGCCTGGAACGAGGGTTCTAATGAAAAACTGTTTTTT,CAWNEGSNEKLFF
TRBV23-1,TRBJ1-1,-,19,-,TGCGCCAGCAGTCAATACGGGGACGAATCTGGAAGGAAGTACACTGAAGCTTTCTTT,CASSQYGDESGRKYTEAFF
TRBV19,TRBJ1-3,-,13,medium-sized,TGTGCCAGTAGTTTGATCTCTGGAAACACCATATATTTT,CASSLISGNTIYF
TRBV7-2,TRBJ1-1,-,13,-,TGTGCCAGCAGCTCAAACGGGGGGACTGAAGCTTTCTTT,CASSSNGGTEAFF
TRBV9,TRBJ2-1,TRBD2,15,-,TGTGCCAGCAGCGTGACTAGCCTAAACGACAATGAGCAGTTCTTC,CASSVTSLNDNEQFF
TRBV5-4,TRBJ2-2,-,15,-,TGTGCCAGCAGTCGGGACTTACAAAACACCGGGGAGCTGTTTTTT,CASSRDLQNTGELFF
TRBV2,TRBJ1-2,TRBD1,15,-,TGTGCCAGCCGAACTGGGACAGCCACAATCGGTGGCTACACCTTC,CASRTGTATIGGYTF
TRBV6-5,TRBJ2-7,-,15,-,TGTGCCAGCAGTCCGACCGGGACTTCCCATTACGAGCAGTACTTC,CASSPTGTSHYEQYF
TRBV9,TRBJ1-2,-,13,-,TGTGCCAGCAGCGCGACAGGAGACTATGGCTACACCTTC,CASSATGDYGYTF
TRBV11-2,TRBJ2-7,-,15,once,TGTGCCAGCAGCTTAGATCCCGGCGGATACCGGGGGCAGTACTTC,CASSLDPGGYRGQYF
TRBV19,TRBJ2-1,-,12,-,TGTGCCAGTACCGATCGAGGGGATGAGCAGTTCTTC,CASTDRGDEQFF
TRBV7-9,TRBJ1-2,-,16,once,TGTGCCAGCAGCCAATCCAGGGTTGGCCCATTTGAGGGCTACACCTTC,CASSQSRVGPFEGYTF
TRBV19,TRBJ2-2,-,14,-,TGTGCCAGTAGTTTACAGACGAACACCGGGGAGCTGTTTTTT,CASSLQTNTGELFF
TRBV19,TRBJ2-2,TRBD1,15,-,TGTGCCAGTGGACGGGACAGTCATTTGGTCGGGGAGCTGTTTTTT,CASGRDSHLVGELFF
TRBV7-9,TRBJ1-2,-,14,-,TGTGCCAGCAGCTTATCGGGGACCAACTATGGCTACACCTTC,CASSLSGTNYGYTF
TRBV4-1,TRBJ2-3,-,15,few,TGCGCCAGCAGCAGAGGGGTTGGGGTTGCAGATACGCAGTATTTT,CASSRGVGVADTQYF
TRBV7-3,TRBJ1-1,TRBD1,15,-,TGTGCCAGCAGCCATAGGGGGCGAGAGAAACTTGAAGCTTTCTTT,CASSHRGREKLEAFF
TRBV2,TRBJ1-1,-,13,-,TGTGCCAGCAGGGGGGACAAGAACACTGAAGCTTTCTTT,CASRGDKNTEAFF
TRBV2,TRBJ1-1,-,16,-,TGTGCCAGCAGTGATGCGGGGGGGTTGATGAACACTGAAGCTTTCTTT,CASSDAGGLMNTEAFF
TRBV5-1,TRBJ1-1,-,15,-,TGCGCCAGCAGCCGGGGGAACACCCGGGGCACTGAAGCTTTCTTT,CASSRGNTRGTEAFF
TRBV9,TRBJ2-1,TRBD2,16,once,TGTGCCAGCAGCGTAGGTAGGACTAGTGAACGCGATGAGCAGTTCTTC,CASSVGRTSERDEQFF
TRBV10-3,TRBJ2-7,-,13,-,TGTGCCACCTCCCCTACGGGGGCCCACGAGCAGTACTTC,CATSPTGAHEQYF
TRBV10-1,TRBJ2-1,TRBD2,15,-,TGCGCCAGCAGTGAGATACGGGGGGGTTACAATGAGCAGTTCTTC,CASSEIRGGYNEQFF
TRBV5-5,TRBJ1-6,-,15,-,TGTGCCAGCAGCTTGGGAGACGGGGGAGATTCACCCCTCCACTTT,CASSLGDGGDSPLHF
TRBV9,TRBJ1-2,-,14,few,TGTGCCAGCAGCCCCAGAGGTAGAAGGGATGGCTACACCTTC,CASSPRGRRDGYTF
TRBV18,TRBJ1-1,-,12,-,TGTGCCAGCTCAAGCGTGAACACTGAAGCTTTCTTT,CASSSVNTEAFF
TRBV6-2/TRBV6-3,TRBJ1-5,-,16,-,TGTGCCAGCAGTTACCCCATGGGGGGGATCAATCAGCCCCAGCATTTT,CASSYPMGGINQPQHF
TRBV5-6,TRBJ2-4,-,15,-,TGTGCCAGCAGCTTAGGAGGGAGAGCCAAAAACATTCAGTACTTC,CASSLGGRAKNIQYF
TRBV10-3,TRBJ1-2,-,16,-,TGTGCCATCAGTGAGTCAGCGGGGAGGAAAACCTATGGCTACACCTTC,CAISESAGRKTYGYTF
TRBV7-2,TRBJ1-3,-,16,-,TGTGCCAGCAGCCTCGGGGGAGGAAGCTCTGGAAACACCATATATTTT,CASSLGGGSSGNTIYF
TRBV19,TRBJ1-4,-,14,once,TGTGCCTCTTTCGGGCTTGCAACTAATGAAAAACTGTTTTTT,CASFGLATNEKLFF
TRBV5-1,TRBJ2-1,-,14,once,TGCGCCAGCAGCTTGGACAGCTCCTACAATGAGCAGTTCTTC,CASSLDSSYNEQFF
TRBV5-6,TRBJ2-7,-,13,-,TGTGCCAGCAGCTTGCAGGGGGGAAACGAGCAGTACTTC,CASSLQGGNEQYF
TRBV2,TRBJ2-2,TRBD1,15,-,TGTGCCAGCAATAGGGGACAGCAGTGGACCGGGGAGCTGTTTTTT,CASNRGQQWTGELFF
TRBV27,TRBJ2-2,TRBD1,17,-,TGTGCCAGCAGTCTTTTCTCCGGGACAGTTAACACCGGGGAGCTGTTTTTT,CASSLFSGTVNTGELFF
TRBV2,TRBJ1-5,-,15,-,TGTGCCAGCAGTGAAGAGTCGGGGACGGAGAGACCCCAGCATTTT,CASSEESGTERPQHF
TRBV19,TRBJ2-2,-,13,-,TGTGCCAGTAGTATAATGAACACCGGGGAGCTGTTTTTT,CASSIMNTGELFF
TRBV3-1/TRBV3-2,TRBJ2-3,TRBD2,17,-,TGTGCCAGCAGCCCCTATCGGACTAGCGGGGGTGACGATACGCAGTATTTT,CASSPYRTSGGDDTQYF
TRBV6-5,TRBJ1-3,-,13,-,TGTGCCGCCCTGGACAGCTCTGGAAACACCATATATTTT,CAALDSSGNTIYF
TRBV18,TRBJ2-1,-,15,-,TGTGCCAGCTCCGGGCCGGGGAGCTCCTACAATGAGCAGTTCTTC,CASSGPGSSYNEQFF
TRBV9,TRBJ1-1,-,13,-,TGTGCCAGCAGCGCCCGAGGGAACACTGAAGCTTTCTTT,CASSARGNTEAFF
TRBV5-5,TRBJ1-5,-,15,-,TGTGCCAGCAGCTTGGAGCCAGGGTGGGGTCAGCCCCAGCATTTT,CASSLEPGWGQPQHF
TRBV6-5,TRBJ2-2,-,15,-,TGTGCCAGCAGTTACGGGACCCCGAACACCGGGGAGCTGTTTTTT,CASSYGTPNTGELFF
TRBV7-3,TRBJ2-3,-,13,-,TGTGCCAGCAGCTTAATAAGCACAGATACGCAGTATTTT,CASSLISTDTQYF
TRBV19,TRBJ1-5,-,16,-,TGTGCCAGTACCATCGGGGGAAGGAGTATCAATCAGCCCCAGCATTTT,CASTIGGRSINQPQHF
TRBV11-2,TRBJ1-4,-,18,many,TGTGCCAGCAGCTTGTTACCGGGACGACTATCCACTAATGAAAAACTGTTTTTT,CASSLLPGRLSTNEKLFF
TRBV28,TRBJ1-5,-,14,-,TGTGCCAGCAGCTCTCAAAAGACCCCAGAGCCCCAGCATTTT,CASSSQKTPEPQHF
TRBV3-1/TRBV3-2,TRBJ1-2,TRBD1,14,-,TGTGCCAGCAGCCAGGACAGGGGGATTTATGGCTACACCTTC,CASSQDRGIYGYTF
TRBV12-3/TRBV12-4,TRBJ1-6,-,13,-,TGTGCCAGCAGTAGGGAACTTGGGTCACCCCTCCACTTT,CASSRELGSPLHF
TRBV2,TRBJ2-3,-,14,once,TGTGCCAGCAGTGTGTCGGGGAGCACAGATACGCAGTATTTT,CASSVSGSTDTQYF
TRBV19,TRBJ1-1,TRBD1,14,once,TGTGCCAGTAGAGAGGGGACAGTCAACACTGAAGCTTTCTTT,CASREGTVNTEAFF
TRBV20-1,TRBJ1-2,-,11,-,TGCAGTGCTCTCGAGGGGAATGGCTACACCTTC,CSALEGNGYTF
TRBV7-6,TRBJ2-1,TRBD1,15,-,TGTGCCAGCAGCCGCGGACAGGGCCAGCCCAATGAGCAGTTCTTC,CASSRGQGQPNEQFF
TRBV27,TRBJ1-6,-,14,-,TGTGCCAGCAGTTTACCCGGATGGGGTTCACCCCTCCACTTT,CASSLPGWGSPLHF
TRBV18,TRBJ1-5,TRBD1,15,-,TGTGCCAGCTCAGAGACAGGGGTCGGCAATCAGCCCCAGCATTTT,CASSETGVGNQPQHF
TRBV6-5,TRBJ1-1,TRBD1,14,-,TGTGCCAGCAGCCCGTGGACAGGCGACACTGAAGCTTTCTTT,CASSPWTGDTEAFF
TRBV10-3,TRBJ1-1,-,16,-,TGTGCCATCAGTGAGTCCGTGGGGGGCGCGAACACTGAAGCTTTCTTT,CAISESVGGANTEAFF
TRBV5-4,TRBJ1-1,-,15,-,TGTGCCAGCAGCTTGGTTCGGGGGGGGAACACTGAAGCTTTCTTT,CASSLVRGGNTEAFF
TRBV24-1,TRBJ2-1,-,14,-,TGTGCCACCAGTGAACAGGGATTACAGAATGAGCAGTTCTTC,CATSEQGLQNEQFF